The sequence of this TCR beta chain was determined in a study of T cells in Graves' hyperthyroidism and ophthalmopathy (dated by TCRdb to the late 2010s). Study-wide context: Peripheral blood was collected at initial diagnosis, before any treatment. TCR V-J signatures able to tell the groups apart were searched for in a discovery cohort of about a hundred patients, of whom fewer than 45 had Graves' ophthalmopathy and roughly 57 had stable Graves' hyperthyroidism. An independent validation cohort of fewer than 20 hyperthyroidism patients and 15 or so patients who later progressed to ophthalmopathy tested prospective prediction of ophthalmopathy. The approximately 95 discovery patients were divided at random into training and test sets in a 7:3 ratio. The study also compared thyroid tissue and blood T-cell repertoires from roughly six Graves' hyperthyroidism patients. Following sampling, methimazole starting at 30 mg daily was given to hyperthyroidism patients, and high-dose intravenous methylprednisolone was given to ophthalmopathy patients. According to the paper, TCR Vbeta CDR3 sequencing was carried out on 135 peripheral blood samples, which came from 40 to 45 ophthalmopathy, roughly 75 hyperthyroidism and around 17 progressor patients.

Summary of the overall study and its limitations: In validation, the model predicted progression to ophthalmopathy with approximately 70% sensitivity and roughly 75% specificity, a median of approximately 6.7 months before onset. Ophthalmopathy was separated from stable hyperthyroidism by a 13 V-J signature model, with about 86% sensitivity and roughly 81% specificity obtained in cross-validation and 80%/75% obtained in testing. Sample size was not statistically predetermined, and investigators were not blinded to group allocation. Most expanded thyroid clonotypes (frequency above 0.001) were also detected in blood, a finding suggesting that blood repertoires may reflect thyroid immune responses.

This clonotype was counted at least ten times. Its recognized antigen is unknown. No base quality values were provided; no much bigger clone lies one nucleotide off. The TCR beta CDR3 regions were amplified from the RNA transcripts. For the first round of RT-PCR on the TCR CDR3, the HTBI primer set was used together with the Qiagen OneStep RT-PCR kit. Libraries were constructed in a second round of multiplex PCR, after which size selection and purification were performed. The libraries were sequenced on an Illumina HiSeq2000 using paired-end 100 bp reads. Concerning the study's data processing: SOAPnuke was used to process the raw data, throwing out any read that contained adapters or uncalled bases, had a mean Phred below 15, or lacked an exact constant-primer or identifier match. High-quality paired reads were merged with COPE v1.2.5, and unique nucleotide sequences were defined as clonotypes. Clonotypes were aligned to IMGT TRBV, TRBD and TRBJ reference segments using MiTCR v1.1. The analysis included only V-J combinations with a frequency above 0.0001, which together covered 98% to 99.2% of the repertoires. A TCS score was defined as the ratio of F50 (clonal expansion) to E x V (chaos), with BLOSUM62-based TCRdist applied between CDR3 peptides within each V-J. Welch's t-statistics and random forest reduced 500 to 550 V-J features to 10 to 15, which were used in a naive Bayes classifier (R e1071). TCRdb redid the processing of the public reads, applying fastp at Q25 and MiXCR, and retained in-frame beta chains. Rows with one shared CDR3 protein collapse into an entry with the most common genes and DNA. In this record, the V and J calls reflect TCRdb's handling and not the investigators' own analysis. In all, the sample holds a few hundred thousand distinct CDR3 sequences, and approximately 20% of those were seen once. The ten top clones hold about 45% of the sample.

V trim: 7 bases; J trim: 0 bases; unmatched bases: 8. The CDR3 starts with the cysteine, ends with the phenylalanine, and has 14 residues. Here the CDR3 DNA is all that survives: 42 bases in frame from base 1. For CDR1 and CDR2, the germline V gene lists SQVTM and ANQGSEA. Graves' hyperthyroidism was defined as stable when no progression to ophthalmopathy occurred over 18 months of follow-up. The hyperthyroidism patients were between 18 and 65 years old and newly diagnosed, with a disease duration of less than 2 months. Exclusion was applied to patients with uncontrolled infections, other autoimmune diseases, pregnancy or lactation. Diagnoses were established on the basis of clinical symptoms, serum thyroxine and TRAb, thyroid ultrasound, and orbital computed tomography. Ficoll-Paque density gradient centrifugation was used to isolate PBMCs from 8 to 10 ml of fresh peripheral blood. Trizol reagent was used to extract total RNA, and RNA quality was then checked on an Agilent 2100 Bioanalyzer.

This clonotype was sampled from a man aged 40-49 years with Graves' hyperthyroidism. The sequence is built from TRBV29-1 and TRBJ1-2, and 7 junction bases match TRBD1. The sample taken for sequencing was blood. The DNA sequence is TGCAGCGCGAAGGGGGGGACAGCTAACTATGGCTACACCTTC. It translates to CSAKGGTANYGYTF.